The present T cell receptor beta chain was sequenced within a study of response to subunit inactivated influenza vaccine. Study results and limitations: Few new T cells, the authors suggested, are recruited by each seasonal influenza vaccination.

The length of the CDR3 is 17 residues. Germline V gene data show CDR1 as SNHLY and CDR2 as FYNNEI. V was clipped by 2 bases and J by 1 base; unmatched bases: 9. TCRdb redid the calling of the RT-PCR reads with MiXCR, one entry per CDR3 protein. This table has more than 700,000 distinct CDR3 sequences, about 20% appearing once. Comment on this clonotype: Its antigen is undetermined.

The rearrangement links TRBV2 to TRBJ2-3, with TRBD2 identical over 7 bases. Sequences were derived from PBMCs from blood, sampled 4 to 6 days after vaccination. The clonotype originates from a man between 45 and 60 years old who received an inactivated influenza vaccine. The CDR3 loop is CASSESLGGPGTDTQYF. CDR3 DNA sequence: TGTGCCAGCAGTGAATCGTTGGGAGGGCCTGGCACAGATACGCAGTATTTT.